The 11 T cell receptor beta chains below come from one sample, sequenced in a study of cytomegalovirus exposure and HLA in healthy donors. Amplification used 60 Vbeta primers and 13 Jbeta primers. The assay was immunoSEQ multiplex PCR, and TCRdb's table has in-frame clones only and misses some. The sample consists of approximately 190,000 clones, around 87% of them appearing once. Sequenced input: PBMCs. These receptors were obtained from a man younger than 40 in good health and CMV-seronegative.

The rearrangement uses TRBV25-1 and TRBJ1-1; weak D call: TRBD1 (5 bases). Trimming shortened V by 2 bases and J by 7 bases, and 17 bases separated the two germline ends. The CDR3 runs to 15 residues. Germline-derived CDR1 and CDR2 are MGHDK and SYGVNS. CDR3 in amino acids: CASSERGHPWGEAFF. As DNA, the CDR3 is TGTGCCAGCAGTGAAAGGGGTCATCCCTGGGGTGAAGCTTTCTTT.

The sample holds one count of this clone. The chain employs TRBV7-2 and TRBJ1-5, with no clear D. V was cut by 6 bases and J by 6 bases, with 15 bases left in between. Germline CDR1 is SGHTA and CDR2 is FQGNSA. This CDR3 has 14 amino acids. This CDR3 reads CASRLELGGQPQHF. The CDR3 nucleotides are TGTGCCAGCAGGCTAGAGTTGGGAGGTCAGCCCCAGCATTTT. The full variable domain, completed using reference TRBV7-2 and TRBJ1-5, is GAGVSQSPSNKVTEKGKDVELRCDPISGHTALYWYRQSLGQGLEFLIYFQGNSAPDKSGLPSDRFSAERTGGSVSTLTIQRTQQEDSAVYLCASRLELGGQPQHFGDGTRLSIL.

This clone showed up just once. The genes are TRBV28 and TRBJ2-3, with 10 bases aligning to TRBD2. This CDR3 is 16 amino acids long. Germline trimming cut 6 bases from V and 0 bases from J; bases unmatched to any gene: 6. Per the germline V gene, CDR1 is MDHEN and CDR2 is SYDVKM. CDR3 sequence reads: CASSSSGGGSTDTQYF. CDR3 in DNA: TGTGCCAGCAGCTCCAGCGGGGGGGGTAGCACAGATACGCAGTATTTT.

Only a few counts were recorded for this clone. The chain joins TRBV7-6 to TRBJ2-2; 8 bases fit TRBD2. The germline CDR1 and CDR2 sequences are SGHVS and FNYEAQ. Unmatched junction bases numbered 9, after V lost 2 bases and J lost 7 bases. CDR3 length: 16 residues. CDR3: CASSLRAGVLFGELFF. The CDR3 nucleotides are TGTGCCAGCAGCTTAAGAGCGGGAGTTTTATTCGGGGAGCTGTTTTTT.

The chain has TRBV9 and TRBJ2-7; perhaps TRBD1 as D (6 bases). Per germline, CDR1 SGDLS and CDR2 YYNGEE. Trimming cost V 0 bases and J 0 bases, with 13 bases left between them. This CDR3 contains 16 residues. The DNA for the CDR3 is TGTGCCAGCAGCGTAGAGGGACACACAAGCTCCTACGAGCAGTACTTC. It specifies CASSVEGHTSSYEQYF.

This clone was observed a few times. V and J are TRBV5-1 and TRBJ2-7; 7 bases match TRBD2. CDR1 and CDR2 (germline): SGHRS, YFSETQ. The length of the CDR3 is 15 residues. V shed 4 bases, J shed 6 bases, and the junction held 13 bases outside the gene matches. This CDR3 is CASSPEAGRFVEQYF. CDR3 DNA sequence: TGCGCCAGCAGCCCCGAAGCGGGGCGCTTTGTCGAGCAGTACTTC.

This clone was observed a few times. This chain links TRBV14 with TRBJ1-1, with a possible D match to TRBD1 (6 bases). V was shortened by 5 bases and J by 3 bases, with 16 bases between the two germline ends. Germline V gene data show CDR1 as SGHDN and CDR2 as FVKESK. The CDR3 contains 15 residues. The CDR3 is CASSRTRGFDTEAFF. The CDR3, as DNA: TGTGCCAGCAGCAGAACCAGGGGATTTGACACTGAAGCTTTCTTT.

This clone appeared a single time. The V and J genes are TRBV15 and TRBJ2-5; 11 bases align to TRBD1. With 5 bases clipped from V and 4 bases from J, the junction kept 6 bases outside the gene matches. Germline CDR1 and CDR2: LNHNV and YYDKDF (reference sequence). There are 15 residues in the CDR3. The CDR3 DNA sequence: TGTGCCACCAGCCGATTGGGACAGGGGGGAGAGACCCAGTACTTC. This encodes CATSRLGQGGETQYF.

The chain recombines TRBV19 with TRBJ2-7, with 7 nucleotides matching TRBD1. The CDR3 loop spans 12 amino acids. Germline V gene lookup returns CDR1 LNHDA and CDR2 SQIVND (reference sequence). CDR3 sequence (DNA): TGTGCGAGTGCGAGACAGGGCTACGAGCAGTACTTC. Translated, it gives CASARQGYEQYF.

Notes on this clone: An end of the junction does not agree with germline; a read error may underlie this. V is TRBV15 and J is TRBJ1-6; D gene ambiguous. Germline V CDR1 and CDR2: LNHNV, YYDKDF (reference sequence). The CDR3 has 17 residues. The CDR3 here is CATSRDLDGLHNSPLHF. DNA for the CDR3: TGTGCCACCAGCAGAGATCTTGATGGGCTACATAATTCCCCCCTCCACTTT.

The rearrangement joins TRBV6-5 to TRBJ2-1; the D gene is possibly TRBD2 (5 bases). The CDR3 sequence is 15 residues long. Trimming shortened V by 5 bases and J by 7 bases, and 18 bases separated the two germline ends. In germline, CDR1 is MNHEY, CDR2 SVGAGI. CDR3: CASSIGGSSSNEQFF. The DNA of the CDR3 is TGTGCCAGCAGTATCGGCGGGTCCAGCAGTAATGAGCAGTTCTTC.